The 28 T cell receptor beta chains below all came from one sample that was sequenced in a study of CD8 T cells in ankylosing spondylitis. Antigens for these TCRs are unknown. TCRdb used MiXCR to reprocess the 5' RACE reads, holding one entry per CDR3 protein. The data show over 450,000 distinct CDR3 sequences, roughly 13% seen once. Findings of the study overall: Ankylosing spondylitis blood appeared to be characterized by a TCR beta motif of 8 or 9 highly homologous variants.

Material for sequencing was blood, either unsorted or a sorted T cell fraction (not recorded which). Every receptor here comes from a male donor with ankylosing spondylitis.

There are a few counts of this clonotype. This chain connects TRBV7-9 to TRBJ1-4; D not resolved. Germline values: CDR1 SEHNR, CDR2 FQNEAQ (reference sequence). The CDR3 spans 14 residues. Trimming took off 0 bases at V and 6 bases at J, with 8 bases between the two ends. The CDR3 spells CASSLARSDEKLFF. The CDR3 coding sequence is TGTGCCAGCAGCTTAGCAAGGTCGGATGAAAAACTGTTTTTT. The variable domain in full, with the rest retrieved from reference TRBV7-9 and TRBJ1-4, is DTGVSQNPRHKITKRGQNVTFRCDPISEHNRLYWYRQTLGQGPEFLTYFQNEAQLEKSRLLSDRFSAERPKGSFSTLEIQRTEQGDSAMYLCASSLARSDEKLFFGSGTQLSVL.

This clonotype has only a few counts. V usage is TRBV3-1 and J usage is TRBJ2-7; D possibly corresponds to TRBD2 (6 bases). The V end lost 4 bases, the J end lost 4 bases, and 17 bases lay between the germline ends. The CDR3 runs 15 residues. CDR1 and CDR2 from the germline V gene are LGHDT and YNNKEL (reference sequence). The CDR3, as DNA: TGTGCCAGCAGCCGAGGGGCGGGGAAAGAATACGAGCAGTACTTC. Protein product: CASSRGAGKEYEQYF.

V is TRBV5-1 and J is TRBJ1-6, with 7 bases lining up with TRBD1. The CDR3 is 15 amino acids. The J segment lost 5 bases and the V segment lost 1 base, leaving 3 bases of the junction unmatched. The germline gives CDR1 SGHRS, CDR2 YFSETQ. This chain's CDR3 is CASSLNTGDNSPLHF. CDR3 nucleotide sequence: TGCGCCAGCAGCTTGAACACAGGGGATAATTCACCCCTCCACTTT.

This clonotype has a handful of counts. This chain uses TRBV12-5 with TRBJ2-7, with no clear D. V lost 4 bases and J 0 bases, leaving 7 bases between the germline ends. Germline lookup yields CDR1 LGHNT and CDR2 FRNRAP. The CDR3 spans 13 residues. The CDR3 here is CASGWAGSYEQYF. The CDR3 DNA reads TGTGCTAGTGGTTGGGCAGGCTCCTACGAGCAGTACTTC. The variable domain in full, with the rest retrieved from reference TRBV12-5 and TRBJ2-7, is DARVTQTPRHKVTEMGQEVTMRCQPILGHNTVFWYRQTMMQGLELLAYFRNRAPLDDSGMPKDRFSAEMPDATLATLKIQPSEPRDSAVYFCASGWAGSYEQYFGPGTRLTVT.

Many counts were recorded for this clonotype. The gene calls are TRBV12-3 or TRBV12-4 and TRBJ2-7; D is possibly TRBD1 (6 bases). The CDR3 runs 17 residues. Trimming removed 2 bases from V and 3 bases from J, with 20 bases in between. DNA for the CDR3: TGTGCCAGCAGTTTAAGCCCAGGGGAGTATAATAACTACGAGCAGTACTTC. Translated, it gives CASSLSPGEYNNYEQYF.

The CDR3 region has the DNA TGCGCCAGCAGTGCGCCTACGCGCGGAGACAATGAGCAGTTCTTC. Translation: CASSAPTRGDNEQFF. The V call is TRBV10-2, the J call TRBJ2-1; D not certain. The CDR3 sequence is 15 residues long. The V end lost 4 bases, the J end lost 5 bases, and 15 bases lay between the germline ends. CDR1 is WSHSY, CDR2 SAAADI, per germline.

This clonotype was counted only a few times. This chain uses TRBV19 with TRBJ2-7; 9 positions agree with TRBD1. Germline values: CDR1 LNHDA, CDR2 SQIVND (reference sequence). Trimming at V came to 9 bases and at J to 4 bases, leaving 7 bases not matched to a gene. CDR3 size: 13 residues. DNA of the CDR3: TGTGCCAGCTCCGGGACAGGGCAGTACGAGCAGTACTTC. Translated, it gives CASSGTGQYEQYF.

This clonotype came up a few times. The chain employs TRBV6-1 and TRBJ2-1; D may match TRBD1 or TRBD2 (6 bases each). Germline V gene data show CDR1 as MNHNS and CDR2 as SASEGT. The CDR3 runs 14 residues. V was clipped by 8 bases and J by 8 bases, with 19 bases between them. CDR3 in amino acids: CASRDIRDWDEQFF. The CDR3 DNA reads TGTGCCAGCCGGGACATCCGGGACTGGGATGAGCAGTTCTTC.

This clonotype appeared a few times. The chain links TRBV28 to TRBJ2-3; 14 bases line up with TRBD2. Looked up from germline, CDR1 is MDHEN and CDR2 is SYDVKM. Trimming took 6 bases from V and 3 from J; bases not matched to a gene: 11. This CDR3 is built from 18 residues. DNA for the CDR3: TGTGCCAGCAGCCGTCACGGGACTAGCGGGAGTGCAACAGATACGCAGTATTTT. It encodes CASSRHGTSGSATDTQYF.

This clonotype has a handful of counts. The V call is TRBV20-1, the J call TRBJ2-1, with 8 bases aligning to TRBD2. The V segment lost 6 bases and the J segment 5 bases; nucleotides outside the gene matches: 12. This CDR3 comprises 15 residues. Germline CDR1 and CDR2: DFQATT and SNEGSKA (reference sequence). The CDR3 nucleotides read TGCAGTGCACACGAAACTAGCGGTCTCCACAATGAGCAGTTCTTC. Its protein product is CSAHETSGLHNEQFF.

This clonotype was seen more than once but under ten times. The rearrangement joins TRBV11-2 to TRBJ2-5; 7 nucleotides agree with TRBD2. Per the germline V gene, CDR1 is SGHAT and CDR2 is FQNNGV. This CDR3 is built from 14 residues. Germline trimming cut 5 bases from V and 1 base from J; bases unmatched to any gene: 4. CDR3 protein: CASSPRTSQETQYF. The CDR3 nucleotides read TGTGCCAGCAGCCCCAGGACTAGCCAAGAGACCCAGTACTTC.

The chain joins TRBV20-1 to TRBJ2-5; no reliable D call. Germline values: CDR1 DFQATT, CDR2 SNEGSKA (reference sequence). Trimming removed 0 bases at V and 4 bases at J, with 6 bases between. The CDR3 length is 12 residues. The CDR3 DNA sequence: TGCAGTGCTAGAGAAGCTAGAGAGACCCAGTACTTC. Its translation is CSAREARETQYF.

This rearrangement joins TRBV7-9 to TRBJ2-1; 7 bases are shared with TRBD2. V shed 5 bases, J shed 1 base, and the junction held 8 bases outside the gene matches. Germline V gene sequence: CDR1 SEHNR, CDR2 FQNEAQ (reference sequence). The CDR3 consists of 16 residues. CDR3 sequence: CASSRIAGRSYNEQFF. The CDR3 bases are TGTGCCAGCAGCAGAATAGCGGGTAGATCCTACAATGAGCAGTTCTTC.

CDR3 amino acids: CASSFTSGTSGKTQYF. The CDR3, as DNA: TGTGCCAGCAGTTTTACTAGCGGGACCTCGGGAAAGACCCAGTACTTC. The chain is built from TRBV12-3 or TRBV12-4 and TRBJ2-5; 10 bases agree with TRBD2. Unmatched junction bases numbered 10, after V lost 3 bases and J lost 6 bases. The CDR3 extends over 16 amino acids.

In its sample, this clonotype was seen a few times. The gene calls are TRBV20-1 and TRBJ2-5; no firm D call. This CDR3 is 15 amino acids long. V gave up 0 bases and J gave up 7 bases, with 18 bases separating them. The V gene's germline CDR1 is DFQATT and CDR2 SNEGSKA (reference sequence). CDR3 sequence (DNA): TGCAGTGCTAGAGATCTGTCCGAACCGACCGGGACCCAGTACTTC. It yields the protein CSARDLSEPTGTQYF.

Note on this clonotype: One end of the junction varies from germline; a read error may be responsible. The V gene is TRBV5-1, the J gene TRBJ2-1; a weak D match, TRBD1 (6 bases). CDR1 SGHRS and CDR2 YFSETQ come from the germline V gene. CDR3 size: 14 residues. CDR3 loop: CASSFTGGGNEQSF. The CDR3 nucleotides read TGCGCCAGCAGCTTTACAGGTGGGGGCAATGAGCAGTCCTTC. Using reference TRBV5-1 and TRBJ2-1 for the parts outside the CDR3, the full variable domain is KAGVTQTPRYLIKTRGQQVTLSCSPISGHRSVSWYQQTPGQGLQFLFEYFSETQRNKGNFPGRFSGRQFSNSRSEMNVSTLELGDSALYLCASSFTGGGNEQSFGPGTRLTVL.

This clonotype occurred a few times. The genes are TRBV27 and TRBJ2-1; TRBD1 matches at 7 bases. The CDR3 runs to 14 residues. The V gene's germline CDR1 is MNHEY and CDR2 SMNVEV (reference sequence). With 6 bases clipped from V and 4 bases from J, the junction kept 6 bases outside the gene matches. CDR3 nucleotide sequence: TGTGCCAGCAGCTTGCCGGACAGGTACAATGAGCAGTTCTTC. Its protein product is CASSLPDRYNEQFF.

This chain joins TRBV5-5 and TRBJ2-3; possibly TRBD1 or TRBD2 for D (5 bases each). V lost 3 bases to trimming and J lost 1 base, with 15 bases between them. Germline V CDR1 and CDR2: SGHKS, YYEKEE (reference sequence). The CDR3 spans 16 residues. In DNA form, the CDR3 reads TGTGCCAGCAGCTCCGGAACCGGGACCGGCACAGATACGCAGTATTTT. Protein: CASSSGTGTGTDTQYF.

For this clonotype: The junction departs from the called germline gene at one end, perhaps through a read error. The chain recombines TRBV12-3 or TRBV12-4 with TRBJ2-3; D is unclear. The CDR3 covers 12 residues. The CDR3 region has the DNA TGTGCCAGCAGCCCTCTAATCTCCACGCTGTATTTT. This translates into CASSPLISTLYF.

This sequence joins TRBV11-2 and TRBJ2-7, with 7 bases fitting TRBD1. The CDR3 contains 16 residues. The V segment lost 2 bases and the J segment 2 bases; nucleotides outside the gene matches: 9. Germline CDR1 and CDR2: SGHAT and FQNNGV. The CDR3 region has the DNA TGTGCCAGCAGCTTACCGTCCGGGACAGTAACCTACGAGCAGTACTTC. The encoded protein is CASSLPSGTVTYEQYF. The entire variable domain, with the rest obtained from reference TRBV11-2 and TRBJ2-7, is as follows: EAGVAQSPRYKIIEKRQSVAFWCNPISGHATLYWYQQILGQGPKLLIQFQNNGVVDDSQLPKDRFSAERLKGVDSTLKIQPAKLEDSAVYLCASSLPSGTVTYEQYFGPGTRLTVT.

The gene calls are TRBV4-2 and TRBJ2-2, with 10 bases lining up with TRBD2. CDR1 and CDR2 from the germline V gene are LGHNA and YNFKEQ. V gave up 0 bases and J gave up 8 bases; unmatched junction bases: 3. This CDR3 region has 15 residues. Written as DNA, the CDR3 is TGTGCCAGCAGCCAAGAAGCTAGCGGGAGAGGGGAGCTGTTTTTT. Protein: CASSQEASGRGELFF.

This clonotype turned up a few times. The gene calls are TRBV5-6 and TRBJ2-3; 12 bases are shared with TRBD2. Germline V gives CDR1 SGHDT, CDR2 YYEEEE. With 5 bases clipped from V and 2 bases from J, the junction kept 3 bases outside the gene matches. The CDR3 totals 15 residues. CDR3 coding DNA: TGTGCCAGCAGAACTAGCGGGAGGACCACAGATACGCAGTATTTT. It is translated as CASRTSGRTTDTQYF.

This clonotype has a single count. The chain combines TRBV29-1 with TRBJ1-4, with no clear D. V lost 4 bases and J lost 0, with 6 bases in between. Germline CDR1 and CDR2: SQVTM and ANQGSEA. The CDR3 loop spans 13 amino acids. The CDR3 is CSVATTTNEKLFF. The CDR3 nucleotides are TGCAGCGTTGCGACAACAACTAATGAAAAACTGTTTTTT.

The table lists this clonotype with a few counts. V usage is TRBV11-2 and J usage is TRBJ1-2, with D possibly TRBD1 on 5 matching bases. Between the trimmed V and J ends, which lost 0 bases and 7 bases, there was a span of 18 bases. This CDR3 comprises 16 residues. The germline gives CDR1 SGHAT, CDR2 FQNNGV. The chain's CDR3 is CASSLDLAGSDGGYTF. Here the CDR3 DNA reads TGTGCCAGCAGCTTAGATCTGGCAGGGTCAGATGGTGGCTACACCTTC. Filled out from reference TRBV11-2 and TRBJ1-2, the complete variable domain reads EAGVAQSPRYKIIEKRQSVAFWCNPISGHATLYWYQQILGQGPKLLIQFQNNGVVDDSQLPKDRFSAERLKGVDSTLKIQPAKLEDSAVYLCASSLDLAGSDGGYTFGSGTRLTVV.

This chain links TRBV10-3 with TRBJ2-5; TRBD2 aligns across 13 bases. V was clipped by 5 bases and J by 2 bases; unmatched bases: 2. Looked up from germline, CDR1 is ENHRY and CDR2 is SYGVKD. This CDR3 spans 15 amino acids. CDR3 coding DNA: TGTGCCATCAGTACGGGACTAGCGGGACAAGAGACCCAGTACTTC. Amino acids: CAISTGLAGQETQYF.

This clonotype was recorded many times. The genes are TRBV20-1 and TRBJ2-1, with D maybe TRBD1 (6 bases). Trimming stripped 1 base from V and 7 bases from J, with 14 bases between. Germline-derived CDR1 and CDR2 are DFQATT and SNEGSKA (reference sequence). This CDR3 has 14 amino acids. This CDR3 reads CSARASAGVNEQFF. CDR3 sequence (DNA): TGCAGTGCTAGAGCTTCGGCAGGGGTGAATGAGCAGTTCTTC.

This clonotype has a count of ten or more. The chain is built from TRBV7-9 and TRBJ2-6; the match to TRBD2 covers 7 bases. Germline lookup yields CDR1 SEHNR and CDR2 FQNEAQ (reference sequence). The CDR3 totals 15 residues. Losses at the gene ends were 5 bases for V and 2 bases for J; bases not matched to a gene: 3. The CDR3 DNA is TGTGCCAGCAGCCCCACTAGCGCTGGGGCCAACGTCCTGACTTTC. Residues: CASSPTSAGANVLTF.

CDR3 nucleotide sequence: TGTGCCAGCAACCTACAGGGCTACAATGAGCAGTTCTTC. It codes for CASNLQGYNEQFF. The chain recombines TRBV7-9 with TRBJ2-1; D is perhaps TRBD1 (6 bases). CDR3 size: 13 residues. Germline assignment: CDR1 SEHNR and CDR2 FQNEAQ (reference sequence). Trimming removed 7 bases from V and 3 bases from J, with 10 bases in between.